This T cell receptor beta chain was retrieved from a study of cytomegalovirus exposure and HLA in healthy donors. This PCR relied on a set of 60 Vbeta primers and 13 Jbeta primers. The protocol was immunoSEQ multiplex PCR, while the TCRdb copy is restricted to in-frame clones and leaves out a portion. The top ten hold 4.5% to 7% of the sample, which has around 130,000 clones, about 8.5% seen once. CDR1 and CDR2 (germline): MGHRA, YSYEKL. This CDR3 contains 17 residues. Between the trimmed V and J ends, which lost 0 bases and 8 bases, there was a span of 19 bases. This clone has a handful of counts. The antigen is unknown. Unrecorded immune exposure was likely among donors, who were nominally healthy when sampled. Study-level points and caveats: V segments that were indistinguishable, TRBV6-2 and TRBV6-3 among them, were omitted from analysis.

The specimen sequenced was PBMCs. This TCR came from a man between 35 and 55 years old in good health and CMV-seronegative. This chain joins TRBV4-1 and TRBJ1-4; possible D gene TRBD1, 5 bases. The CDR3 is CASSQDRGRGFGEKLFF. The CDR3 DNA sequence: TGCGCCAGCAGCCAAGATCGGGGGAGGGGCTTCGGCGAAAAACTGTTTTTT.